The 9 T cell receptor beta chains in this list originate from one sample, sequenced in a study of metastatic and nonmetastatic thyroid tumors. Until they underwent thyroid surgery, no patient had received any treatment. TCRdb used MiXCR to call clones anew from the PCR reads. This sample has about 18,000 clones, with around 28% found just once. The source material was tumor tissue. These receptors were obtained from a male donor with papillary thyroid cancer or a benign thyroid nodule (not recorded which). Some clones in this sample may be carry-over from other donors' samples.

The chain employs TRBV6-1 and TRBJ2-1; 11 bases fit TRBD2. Germline loops: CDR1 MNHNS, CDR2 SASEGT. The CDR3 covers 15 residues. V trimming: 6 bases; J trimming: 7 bases; junction bases outside the gene matches: 8. CDR3 sequence reads: CASSALAGGPNEQFF. Here the CDR3 DNA reads TGTGCCAGCAGCGCATTAGCGGGAGGGCCGAATGAGCAGTTCTTC.

This clone occurred a few times. J is TRBJ2-6 and V is TRBV5-1; TRBD2 matches 7 bases. J lost 3 bases, V lost 4 bases, and 4 bases had no gene match. CDR3 length equals 15 residues. Germline CDR1 SGHRS, CDR2 YFSETQ. CDR3 sequence: CASSPAGDGANVLTF. The CDR3 DNA is TGCGCCAGCAGCCCGGCGGGGGATGGGGCCAACGTCCTGACTTTC.

The chain recombines TRBV7-2 with TRBJ1-2; TRBD1 is a possible D gene (5 bases). The V end lost 0 bases, the J end lost 4 bases, and 12 bases lay between the germline ends. Germline V gives CDR1 SGHTA, CDR2 FQGNSA. There are 15 residues in the CDR3. The CDR3 loop is CASSLAVQGVYGYTF. Here the CDR3 DNA reads TGTGCCAGCAGCTTAGCGGTCCAGGGCGTCTATGGCTACACCTTC.

As concerns this clone: One end of the junction does not line up with germline, which may come from a read error. The V gene is TRBV11-2, the J gene TRBJ2-2, with TRBD2 matching over 10 bases. Germline loops: CDR1 SGHAT, CDR2 FQNNGV. This CDR3 contains 18 residues. CDR3 loop: CACSPGRTSGCVTGDLFF. In DNA form, the CDR3 reads TGTGCCTGCAGCCCGGGGCGGACTAGCGGCTGTGTCACCGGGGATCTGTTTTTT.

This clone was counted at least ten times. The CDR3 loop reads CASTWGTNTEAFF. In nucleotides, the CDR3 is TGTGCCAGCACGTGGGGCACGAACACTGAAGCTTTCTTT. This chain links TRBV2 with TRBJ1-1, with D possibly being TRBD1 (5 bases). Trimming stripped 7 bases from V and 1 base from J, with 10 bases between. The CDR3 covers 13 residues. CDR1 SNHLY and CDR2 FYNNEI come from the germline V gene.

The table lists this clone with many counts. The V call is TRBV28, the J call TRBJ2-7; 11 bases agree with TRBD2. This CDR3 has 15 amino acids. The trim removed 5 bases at V and 9 bases at J, leaving 12 bases unmatched. Germline-derived CDR1 and CDR2 are MDHEN and SYDVKM. CDR3 sequence reads: CASSPADTSGSSQYF. In DNA, the CDR3 is TGTGCCAGCAGTCCAGCGGACACTAGCGGGAGTTCGCAGTACTTC.

The CDR3 reads CASSLTNNQPQHF. CDR3 nucleotide sequence: TGTGCCAGCAGCTTAACCAACAATCAGCCCCAGCATTTT. The V call is TRBV11-2, the J call TRBJ1-5; D unresolved. The germline V gene has CDR1 SGHAT and CDR2 FQNNGV. Trimming removed 2 bases at V and 3 bases at J, with 5 bases between. The CDR3 length is 13 residues. Combining the CDR3 with reference TRBV11-2 and TRBJ1-5 gives the whole variable domain EAGVAQSPRYKIIEKRQSVAFWCNPISGHATLYWYQQILGQGPKLLIQFQNNGVVDDSQLPKDRFSAERLKGVDSTLKIQPAKLEDSAVYLCASSLTNNQPQHFGDGTRLSIL.

This clone came up a few times. The chain recombines TRBV2 with TRBJ1-1; D perhaps matches TRBD1 (6 bases). CDR3 length: 13 amino acids. Germline lookup yields CDR1 SNHLY and CDR2 FYNNEI. Trimming shortened V by 4 bases and J by 4 bases, and 10 bases separated the two germline ends. The CDR3 nucleotides are TGTGCCAGCAGTGTTCGGGGGGCCACTGAAGCTTTCTTT. It is translated as CASSVRGATEAFF.

This clone was seen ten or more times. This chain's CDR3 is CASTRDRGGYTF. The DNA for the CDR3 is TGTGCCAGCACCCGTGACAGAGGCGGCTACACCTTC. The chain uses TRBV5-4 and TRBJ1-2; the D gene is possibly TRBD1 (5 bases). V lost 6 bases, J lost 8 bases, and 14 bases lay in between. The length of the CDR3 is 12 residues. CDR1 and CDR2 (germline): SGHNT, YYREEE (reference sequence).